This T cell receptor (beta chain) derives from a study of beta chain features in type 1 diabetes. As for this clone: No antigen is known for it.

The CDR3 is 14 amino acids. In germline, CDR1 is SEHNR, CDR2 FQNEAQ (reference sequence). The junction had 4 bases not matched to a gene; V was cut back by 4 bases and J by 6 bases. Study-wide findings and caveats: Type 1 diabetes patients had TCRB CDR3s that were shorter (moderately but significantly so) in all four CD4+ subsets.

Every isolated RNA sample was fully reverse transcribed, so sequencing captured expressed TCRB transcripts. The repertoire was sequenced with immunoSEQ multiplex PCR; TCRdb's copy has only in-frame clones and lacks some. The table has a few hundred thousand clones, 10% to 15% seen once. Sequences were obtained from naive CD4+ T cells from blood. This chain uses TRBV7-9 with TRBJ2-7; 12 nucleotides align to TRBD1. The receptor comes from a woman between 18 and 29 years old with type 1 diabetes. The CDR3 loop is CASSSGTGGVEQYF. The CDR3 nucleotides read TGTGCCAGCAGCTCCGGGACAGGGGGCGTCGAGCAGTACTTC.